Sequencing of this T cell receptor beta chain was carried out in a study of healthy donors' naive CD4 and CD8 T cells. Naive T cells were sorted: CD4+CD8-CD45RO-CD45RA+ for CD4+, CD8+CD4-CD45RA+CD27bright for CD8+. This clonotype was seen once. TCR libraries were built from around 0.45 ug of total RNA by linear amplification. MiXCR, run by TCRdb on the reads, gives a single entry per CDR3 protein. This sample has 180,000 or so distinct CDR3 sequences, with over 60% found just once. This clonotype was sampled from a pool of human donors in good health; the sample pools cells from several healthy donors. Material: naive CD4+ and CD8+ T cells sorted from blood, pooled from several donors.

CDR3 amino acids: CASSYRLAEDNEQFF. The CDR3 DNA reads as TGTGCCAGCAGTTACAGGTTAGCGGAGGACAATGAGCAGTTCTTC. The chain recombines TRBV6-5 with TRBJ2-1; possible D gene TRBD2, 6 bases. This CDR3 comprises 15 residues. V lost 2 bases and J lost 5, with 13 bases in between. In germline, CDR1 is MNHEY, CDR2 SVGAGI.